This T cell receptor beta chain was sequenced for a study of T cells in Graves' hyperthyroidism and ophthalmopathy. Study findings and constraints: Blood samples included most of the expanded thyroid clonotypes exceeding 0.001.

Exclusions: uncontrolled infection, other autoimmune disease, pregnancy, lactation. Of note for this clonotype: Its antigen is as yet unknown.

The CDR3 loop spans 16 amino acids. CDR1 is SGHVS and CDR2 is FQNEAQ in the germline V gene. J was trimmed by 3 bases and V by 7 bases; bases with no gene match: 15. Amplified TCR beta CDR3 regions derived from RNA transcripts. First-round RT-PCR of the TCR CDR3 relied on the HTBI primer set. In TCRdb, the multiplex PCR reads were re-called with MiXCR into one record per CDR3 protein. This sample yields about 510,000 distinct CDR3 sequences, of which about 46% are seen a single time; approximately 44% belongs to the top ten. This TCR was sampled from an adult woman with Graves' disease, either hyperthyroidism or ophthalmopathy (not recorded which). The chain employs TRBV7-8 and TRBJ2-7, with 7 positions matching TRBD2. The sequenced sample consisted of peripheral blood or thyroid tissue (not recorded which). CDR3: CASKPSRDYPYYEQYF. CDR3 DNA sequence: TGTGCCAGCAAACCCTCCCGGGACTACCCCTACTACGAGCAGTACTTC.